Included here is one T cell receptor (beta chain) sequence, with context. This entry is derived from a study of shared clonotypes between healthy human individuals. Study in general: Researchers drew samples from two women and three men aged 18 to 49.

CD4+ cells yielded CD45RA+ naive and CD45RA-negative memory subsets. Germline CDR1 and CDR2: KGHSH and LQKENI. This CDR3 region has 13 residues. V was pared by 5 bases and J by 4 bases, with 9 bases between. Assay: immunoSEQ multiplex PCR; the TCRdb copy retains only in-frame clones and omits some. The repertoire holds roughly 2.5 million clones, with around nine tenths as singletons. This rearrangement joins TRBV18 to TRBJ1-5; unclear D gene. The TCR comes from a man aged 18-30 years in good health. The sample comprised naive CD4+ T cells sorted from blood. Subset here: CD45RA+ positively selected. CDR3 in amino acids: CASSDGVNQPQHF. CDR3 bases: TGTGCCAGCTCAGACGGCGTGAATCAGCCCCAGCATTTT.